A single T cell receptor (beta chain) is shown here with its context. No cognate antigen has been identified for it. Nothing much larger sits one base from this clone, and base qualities are not available. The data derive from a study of shared clonotypes between healthy human individuals (dated by TCRdb to between 2020 and 2021). At the level of the whole study: The cohort comprised two women and a few men aged 18 to 49 years. For each donor, three plates each were used for CD4 naive and CD4 memory, two plates were used for CD8 naive, and one plate was used for CD8 memory. The study deeply sequenced blood TCR repertoires of about 5 healthy adults to estimate repertoire size and the extent of clonotype sharing between individuals. Different laboratories and diverse techniques were used to prepare libraries and sequence TCR repertoires, to increase sequencing depth and limit assay-specific biases. Each donor's leukapheresis produced roughly between about 0.85 and 10 billion PBMCs. Study-wide conclusions, independent of this receptor: Across a few donors, roughly 5% of naive CD4, roughly 3.4% of naive CD8, 2.3% of memory CD4, and around 0.4% of memory CD8 clonotypes were shared. Compared with non-shared clonotypes, the clonotypes found in all four sorted-subset donors had higher generation probabilities. Naive subsets generally had larger estimated clonotype richness than memory subsets did. Because the study included a small number of donors, the genetic and exposure-history diversity represented was limited. Sampling was restricted to blood, and TCR repertoires in tissue are likely to differ from TCR repertoires in blood. Based on pairwise subsampling, the degree of clonotype sharing among donors was expected to be affected by sequencing depth. Even with the large sequencing depth, rarefaction of the sorted-subset datasets indicated that sequencing was incomplete.

The donors were healthy, HIV-negative adults with no recently reported acute infections or vaccinations. All donors were Caucasian adults living in Nashville, Tennessee, USA. CD4+ T cells were enriched by magnetic negative selection, after which naive cells were positively selected on CD45RA and the negative fraction was taken as the memory subset. Blood was obtained by leukapheresis, after which PBMCs were separated by Ficoll-Histopaque density gradient centrifugation and cryopreserved in liquid nitrogen vapor phase. Purity and quantity of every magnetically sorted T cell population were checked by analytical flow cytometry. Genomic DNA was isolated from every sorted fraction and measured by UV absorbance on a Nanodrop 2000c. Using the deep immunoSEQ assay, TCR CDR3 regions were amplified from genomic DNA by multiplex PCR. Extracted genomic DNA from each cell subset was distributed evenly across all wells of several immunoSEQ 96-well plates, and each plate was treated as a replicate. For sorted subsets, about 220 ng of genomic DNA, equivalent to 25,000 to 30,000 T cell genomes, went into each replicate PCR. Purified libraries were quantified with a Qubit 3.0 fluorometer, sized on a Bioanalyzer 2100, and re-quantified with the KAPA Library Quantification kit. Every immunoSEQ 96-well plate was sequenced on a dedicated single-read 150-cycle Illumina NextSeq 550 flow cell. The study's own analysis went as follows. Because the immunoSEQ output held only junctional sequences and lacked quality scores, the filtering could not match the filtering applied to full-length reads. To assign V/J genes and CDR3, sequences were annotated using PyIR, a Python wrapper for IgBLAST v1.9, with IMGT germline references. Reads were filtered out if the reads had weak V/J assignments (E-value above 1e-6), no CDR3, stop codons, out-of-frame junctions, or ambiguous translated residues. V3J clonotypes were defined as sequences sharing the same inferred V gene, J gene, and CDR3 amino acid sequence. Percentage overlap between repertoires was calculated by dividing the number of shared unique clonotypes by the size of the smaller repertoire. Repertoire richness was assessed with RTK rarefaction, the Chao1 estimator, and Recon v2.1 estimates of unobserved clonotypes. Generation probabilities for all TCRbeta clonotypes obtained by the gDNA method from a few donors were computed using OLGA. This immuneACCESS table, as held by TCRdb, lists in-frame sequences with V and J called but not all clones. Of the missing ones, under half trace to an unresolved V gene in checked studies; the others have no known cause. V and J calls and clone size are as listed in that table; D and trimming were resolved from the DNA. The sample records around 2,000,000 clones, roughly 95% of which are singletons. Of the sample, 0.13% falls within the top ten clones.

Sequencing was done on a sample of naive CD4+ T cells sorted from blood. What this sample's cell subset or site label stands for: CD45RA+ positively selected. The source is a man aged 18 to 35 in good health.

The nucleotide sequence is TGTGCCAGCAGCGATCAGGTAGGCGGTGAAAAACTGTTTTTT. Its product reads: CASSDQVGGEKLFF. The chain is assembled from TRBV7-9 and TRBJ1-4, with no confidently assigned D gene. V lost 5 bases and J lost 7 bases; the stretch between them is 14 bases long. The CDR3 goes from the cysteine to the phenylalanine over 14 residues. The entry retains the CDR3 DNA only, 42 bases that are in frame from base 1. The germline V gene encodes CDR1 SEHNR and CDR2 FQNEAQ (reference sequence).